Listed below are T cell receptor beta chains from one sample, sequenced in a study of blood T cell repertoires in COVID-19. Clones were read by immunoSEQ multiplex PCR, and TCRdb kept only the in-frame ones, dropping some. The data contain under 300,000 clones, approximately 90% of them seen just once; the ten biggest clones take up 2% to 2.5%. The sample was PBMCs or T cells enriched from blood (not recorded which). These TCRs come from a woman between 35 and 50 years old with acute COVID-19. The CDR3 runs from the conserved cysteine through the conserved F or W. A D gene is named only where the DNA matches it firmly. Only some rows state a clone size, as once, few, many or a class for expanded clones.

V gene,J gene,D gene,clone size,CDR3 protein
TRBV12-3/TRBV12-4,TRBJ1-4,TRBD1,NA,CASSFRQGEKLFF
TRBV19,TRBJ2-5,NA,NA,CASSLGQANQETQYF
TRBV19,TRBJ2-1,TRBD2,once,CASSRREPVGNEQFF
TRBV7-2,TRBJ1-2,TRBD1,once,CASSLGQGALGYTF
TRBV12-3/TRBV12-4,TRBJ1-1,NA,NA,CASSFGEGEAFF
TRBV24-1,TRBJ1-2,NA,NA,CATSVRGGYTF
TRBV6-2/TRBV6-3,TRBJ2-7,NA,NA,CASSYPSTEQYF
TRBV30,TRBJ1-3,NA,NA,CAWSVRDTSSGNTIYF
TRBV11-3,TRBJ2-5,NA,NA,CASSLGPQYQETQYF
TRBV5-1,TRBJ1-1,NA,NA,CASSSDRGTEAFF
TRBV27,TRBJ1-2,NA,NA,CASSFGRGNYGYTF
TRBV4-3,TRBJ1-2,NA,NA,CASSQGISRGIGYTF
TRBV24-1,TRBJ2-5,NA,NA,CATEGGAETQYF
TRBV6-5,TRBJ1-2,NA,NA,CASTSDKNYGYTF
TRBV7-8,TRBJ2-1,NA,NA,CASSSQRGTSSYNEQFF
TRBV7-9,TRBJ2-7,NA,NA,CASSFQGIHSSYEQYF
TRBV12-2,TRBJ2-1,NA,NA,CASRLDCLANNEQFF
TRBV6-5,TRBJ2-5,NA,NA,CASRTGLPETQYF
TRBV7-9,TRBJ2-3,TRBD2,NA,CASSLRRMSGGGTDTQYF
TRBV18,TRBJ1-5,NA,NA,CASSPPGVSSNQPQHF
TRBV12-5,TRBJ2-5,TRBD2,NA,CASGWGGSQETQYF
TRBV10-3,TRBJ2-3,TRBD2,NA,CAISDRLADSTDTQYF
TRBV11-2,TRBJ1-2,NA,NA,CASSLDPSLGYTF
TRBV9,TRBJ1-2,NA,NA,CASSVANRVGGYTF
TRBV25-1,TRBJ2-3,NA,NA,CASSDGAGRTDTQYF
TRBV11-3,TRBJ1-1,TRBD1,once,CASSLDSFGQGRTEAFF
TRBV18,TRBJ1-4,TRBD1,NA,CASSDRQGTNEKLFF
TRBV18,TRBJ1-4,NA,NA,CASSPLRGATNEKLFF
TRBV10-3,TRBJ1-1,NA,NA,CAVTGGTEAFF
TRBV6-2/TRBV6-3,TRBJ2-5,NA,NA,CASSQQETQYF
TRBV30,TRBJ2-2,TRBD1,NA,CAWSPGTGGRTGELFF
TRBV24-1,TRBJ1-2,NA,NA,CAIAGKRGYGYTF
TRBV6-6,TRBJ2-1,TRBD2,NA,CASSFSGASYNEQFF
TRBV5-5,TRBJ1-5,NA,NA,CASSLRTTSNQPQHF
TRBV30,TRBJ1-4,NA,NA,CAWRRTGPGEKLFF
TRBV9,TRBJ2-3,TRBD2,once,CASSVESGGAGDTQYF
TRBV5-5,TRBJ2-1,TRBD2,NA,CASSGRLAGSRDYNEQFF
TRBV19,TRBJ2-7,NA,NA,CASSQGSANYEQYF
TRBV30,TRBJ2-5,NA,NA,CAWSLLETQYF
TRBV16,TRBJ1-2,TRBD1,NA,CASSHSLTGTGGFGYTF